This TCR beta chain was captured in a study of cytomegalovirus exposure and HLA in healthy donors. The assay was immunoSEQ multiplex PCR, and TCRdb's table has in-frame clones only and misses some. Here the sample spans fewer than 200,000 clones, about nine tenths being singletons. With 1 base removed from V and 6 bases from J, the gap between germline ends came to 10 bases. This CDR3 contains 14 residues. From germline, CDR1 is SGHRS and CDR2 YFSETQ. The donors were part of the validation cohort of 95 to 150 subjects. That cohort was separate from the first cohort, which comprised 500 to 850 subjects.

This TCR came from a man younger than 35 in good health and CMV-seropositive. The gene calls are TRBV5-1 and TRBJ2-2; D gene ambiguous. The sequencing input was PBMCs. CDR3 coding DNA: TGCGCCAGCAGCTTGCTCCTAGATTCCGGGGAGCTGTTTTTT. Residues: CASSLLLDSGELFF.